A single T cell receptor (beta chain) is shown here with its context. The study drew participants aged about 18 to 90 years from approximately 25 US areas. Participants reported their clinical history, and cohort assignment relied on those reports. Cohort 3 recovery required two negative PCRs, clearance, or symptom resolution. This entry is derived from a study of blood T cell repertoires in COVID-19. Study information: Whether acute or convalescent, the COVID-19 samples came from the United States, Italy and Spain.

TCRdb's table, derived via immunoSEQ multiplex PCR, lists solely in-frame clones and lacks some. Here the sample spans roughly 300,000 clones, 85% being singletons. CDR1 and CDR2 from the germline V gene are LGHNA and YNFKEQ. Germline trimming cut 1 base from V and 7 bases from J; bases unmatched to any gene: 2. The CDR3 runs 15 residues. The sequenced sample consisted of PBMCs or T cells enriched from blood (not recorded which). The TCR originated in a woman in her 50s who had recovered from COVID-19. This chain links TRBV4-2 with TRBJ2-5, with 14 bases identical to TRBD2. CDR3 nucleotides: TGTGCCAGCAGCCAAGGACTAGCGGGAGGGGTGACCCAGTACTTC. Protein product: CASSQGLAGGVTQYF.